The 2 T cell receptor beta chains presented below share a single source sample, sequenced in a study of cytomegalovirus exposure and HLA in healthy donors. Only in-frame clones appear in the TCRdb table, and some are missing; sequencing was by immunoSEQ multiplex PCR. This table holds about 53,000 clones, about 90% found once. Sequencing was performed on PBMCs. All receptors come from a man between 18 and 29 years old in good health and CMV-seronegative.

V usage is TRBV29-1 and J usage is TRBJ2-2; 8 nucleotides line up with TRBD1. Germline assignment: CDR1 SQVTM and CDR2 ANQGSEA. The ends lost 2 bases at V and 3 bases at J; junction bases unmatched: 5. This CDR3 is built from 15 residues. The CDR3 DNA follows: TGCAGCGTTGAATCATCCAGGGGGCACACCGGGGAGCTGTTTTTT. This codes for CSVESSRGHTGELFF.

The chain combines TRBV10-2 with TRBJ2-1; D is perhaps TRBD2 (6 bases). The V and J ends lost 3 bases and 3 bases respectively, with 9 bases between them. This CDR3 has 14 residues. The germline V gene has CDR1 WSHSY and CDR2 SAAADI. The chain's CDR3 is CASSDLASYNEQFF. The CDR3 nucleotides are TGCGCCAGCAGTGACCTAGCGAGCTACAATGAGCAGTTCTTC.